The rows below give T cell receptor beta chains drawn from one sample of a study of control samples from healthy donors and cancer patients. Produced via immunoSEQ multiplex PCR; TCRdb's table is partial and in-frame only. The table lists about 140,000 clones, about 89% of them singletons. Sequencing used blood. All receptors come from a man aged 18 to 29 in good health. Both conserved end residues are trimmed from each CDR3. D genes are given only for firm matches.

d_gene	v_gene	j_gene	CDR3aa
NA	TRBV24-1	TRBJ2-3	ATSEGSDTQY
NA	TRBV11-3	TRBJ2-2	ASRPGPNTGELF
NA	TRBV19	TRBJ1-5	ASSIDFDRGIMGGH
NA	TRBV7-2	TRBJ1-2	ASSPPTGYGGYT
NA	TRBV27	TRBJ1-2	ASRTADFYGYT
TRBD1	TRBV7-9	TRBJ1-2	ASSGQGIGGYT
NA	TRBV9	TRBJ1-2	ASSVRGHNGYT
TRBD1	TRBV7-8	TRBJ2-7	ASSLLEPQGDHEQY
NA	TRBV27	TRBJ2-7	ASSLGGGAYEQY
NA	TRBV30	TRBJ1-4	AWTQTGTRDLF
NA	TRBV5-6	TRBJ2-5	ASSLGVLAIGETQY
TRBD2	TRBV6-5	TRBJ2-3	ASSYGGAAGVDTQY
NA	TRBV28	TRBJ1-5	ASSWTDTTGPQH
TRBD1	TRBV19	TRBJ1-2	ASRTGQDMMGYT
NA	TRBV6-5	TRBJ2-2	ASSRTANTGELF
NA	TRBV2	TRBJ2-2	ASSEVGADTGELF
NA	TRBV7-9	TRBJ2-7	ASSLVQGHEQY
NA	TRBV20-1	TRBJ1-6	SASSSGSYNSPLH
TRBD2	TRBV7-2	TRBJ2-1	ASSVGRTSGGYNEQF
TRBD2	TRBV11-3	TRBJ2-5	ASSLGLGGEETQY
NA	TRBV19	TRBJ2-5	ASSLGGLETQY
NA	TRBV9	TRBJ2-7	ASSVAIGGAYEQY
NA	TRBV7-2	TRBJ1-6	ASTWGHYNSPLH
NA	TRBV7-6	TRBJ2-7	ASSLGGASYEQY
NA	TRBV5-1	TRBJ1-1	ASSLDMNTEAF
NA	TRBV18	TRBJ2-3	ASSPRSARDTQY
NA	TRBV2	TRBJ2-7	ASSDTYEQY
TRBD1	TRBV4-1	TRBJ2-3	ASSQPRLDRLRPY
NA	TRBV3-1/TRBV3-2	TRBJ2-5	ASSHGAETQY
NA	TRBV6-5	TRBJ1-2	ASFDWYGYT
TRBD2	TRBV19	TRBJ2-2	ASRGLAHTGELF
NA	TRBV6-2/TRBV6-3	TRBJ2-7	ASSYPDSYYEQY
TRBD1	TRBV10-3	TRBJ1-1	AISETGGNEAF
NA	TRBV18	TRBJ2-5	ASSPSDGLYQETQY
TRBD2	TRBV5-1	TRBJ2-5	ASSAQLARETQY
NA	TRBV24-1	TRBJ1-2	ATSDFPDYGYT
TRBD2	TRBV7-9	TRBJ2-4	ASSVAGENIQY
TRBD1	TRBV5-5	TRBJ2-2	ASSLVDREGELF
TRBD1	TRBV10-3	TRBJ2-6	AISDRGTSGANVLT
NA	TRBV7-2	TRBJ1-6	ASSSKPGHNSPLH
TRBD2	TRBV6-5	TRBJ2-6	ASSYSRGTGANVLT
TRBD1	TRBV6-5	TRBJ1-1	ASLDRVNTEAF
NA	TRBV18	TRBJ2-7	ASSPRGGYEQY
NA	TRBV9	TRBJ1-3	ASSARTLQGSGNTIY
NA	TRBV28	TRBJ2-7	ASSLDATAYEQY
NA	TRBV3-1/TRBV3-2	TRBJ1-1	ASSQVFTGPNTEAF
NA	TRBV19	TRBJ1-5	ASSSPRGSMGQPQH
NA	TRBV6-4	TRBJ1-2	ASSASDTSYYGYT
TRBD2	TRBV4-1	TRBJ2-5	ASSQGEGLERKTQY
NA	TRBV18	TRBJ2-1	ASSQPTGLSYNEQF
NA	TRBV10-3	TRBJ1-4	AISGGDGNEKLF
TRBD1	TRBV2	TRBJ1-1	ASQTGTNTEAF